One and the same sample provided the 17 T cell receptor beta chains below, sequenced in a study of blood T cell repertoires in COVID-19. Method: immunoSEQ multiplex PCR; TCRdb's copy keeps in-frame clones and lacks some. The sample holds around 250,000 clones, 86% seen once. Specimen: peripheral blood. The receptors shown here come from a man aged 25 to 40 who had recovered from COVID-19.

The rearrangement links TRBV11-2 to TRBJ1-4; D possibly corresponds to TRBD1 (6 bases). V was cut by 5 bases and J by 6 bases, with 13 bases left in between. CDR1 and CDR2 (germline): SGHAT, FQNNGV. This CDR3 is 14 amino acids long. The CDR3 sequence: CASSLTGQYEKLFF. In DNA, the CDR3 is TGTGCCAGCAGCCTTACCGGACAGTATGAAAAACTGTTTTTT.

The rearrangement joins TRBV9 to TRBJ1-2; 8 nucleotides match TRBD1. Per germline, CDR1 SGDLS and CDR2 YYNGEE. The CDR3 consists of 16 residues. Trimming removed 0 bases from V and 4 bases from J; junction bases left unmatched: 8. The CDR3 here is CASSVGTQGAVYGYTF. The CDR3 DNA reads TGTGCCAGCAGCGTAGGCACCCAGGGGGCGGTCTATGGCTACACCTTC.

This rearrangement joins TRBV5-5 to TRBJ1-2; D remains unclear. This CDR3 has 14 residues. Germline values: CDR1 SGHKS, CDR2 YYEKEE (reference sequence). Trimming removed 1 base at V and 0 bases at J, with 7 bases between. The DNA for the CDR3 is TGTGCCAGCAGCTTGTTCTACTCTAACTATGGCTACACCTTC. Translated: CASSLFYSNYGYTF.

This chain links TRBV5-1 with TRBJ2-3; D possibly corresponds to TRBD2 (5 bases). Trimming stripped 4 bases from V and 3 bases from J, with 15 bases between. CDR3 length: 15 amino acids. CDR1 and CDR2 from the germline V gene are SGHRS and YFSETQ. CDR3: CASSPGLGVTDTQYF. DNA of the CDR3: TGCGCCAGCAGCCCGGGTTTGGGAGTAACAGATACGCAGTATTTT.

The CDR3 nucleotides are TGTGCCAGCAGCTTCCAAAACACCGGGGAGCTGTTTTTT. Its protein is CASSFQNTGELFF. The chain recombines TRBV3-1 (or the pseudogene TRBV3-2) with TRBJ2-2; no clear D. The CDR3 runs to 13 residues. Germline V gene sequence: CDR1 LGHDT, CDR2 YNNKEL (reference sequence). Trimming removed 5 bases from V and 2 bases from J, with 6 bases in between.

V and J are TRBV2 and TRBJ2-4; TRBD1 matches 10 bases. The germline gives CDR1 SNHLY, CDR2 FYNNEI. This CDR3 contains 14 residues. Trimming at V came to 4 bases and at J to 6 bases, leaving 3 bases not matched to a gene. CDR3 sequence reads: CASSGTGGVNIQYF. The DNA for the CDR3 is TGTGCCAGCAGTGGGACAGGGGGAGTAAACATTCAGTACTTC.

This chain connects TRBV5-1 to TRBJ2-2; 11 nucleotides align to TRBD2. Germline values: CDR1 SGHRS, CDR2 YFSETQ. CDR3 length: 16 amino acids. V gave up 6 bases and J gave up 7 bases; unmatched junction bases: 11. The chain's CDR3 is CASNRTPGTSGGELFF. The CDR3 DNA follows: TGCGCCAGCAACCGGACCCCCGGGACTAGCGGCGGGGAGCTGTTTTTT. Together with reference TRBV5-1 and TRBJ2-2, the CDR3 gives the full variable domain: KAGVTQTPRYLIKTRGQQVTLSCSPISGHRSVSWYQQTPGQGLQFLFEYFSETQRNKGNFPGRFSGRQFSNSRSEMNVSTLELGDSALYLCASNRTPGTSGGELFFGEGSRLTVL.

This clone was seen only once. The chain uses TRBV4-1 and TRBJ2-1; TRBD1 agrees at 8 bases. CDR1 is MGHRA, CDR2 YSYEKL, per germline. CDR3 length: 17 amino acids. With V trimmed by 0 bases and J by 4 bases, 8 bases remained unmatched. DNA for the CDR3: TGCGCCAGCAGCCAAGATTGGGGGACAGGCTGGTACAATGAGCAGTTCTTC. It yields the protein CASSQDWGTGWYNEQFF.

J is TRBJ2-7 and V is TRBV4-1; 9 bases match TRBD1. The CDR3 sequence is 15 residues long. Germline lookup yields CDR1 MGHRA and CDR2 YSYEKL. V lost 7 bases and J lost 3; bases outside the gene matches: 10. CDR3 DNA sequence: TGCGCCAGCACTACTCACGACAGGGGGAACTACGAGCAGTACTTC. It encodes CASTTHDRGNYEQYF.

The rearrangement links TRBV4-1 to TRBJ2-3; 11 nucleotides agree with TRBD2. Germline loops: CDR1 MGHRA, CDR2 YSYEKL. After removal of 4 bases from V and 2 bases from J, the junction contained 5 bases not matched to a gene. This CDR3 is built from 16 residues. CDR3: CASSLFSGGDTDTQYF. DNA for the CDR3: TGCGCCAGCAGCCTGTTTAGCGGGGGGGACACAGATACGCAGTATTTT.

The sample holds a few counts of this clone. The V and J genes are TRBV4-2 and TRBJ1-1; D is unclear. Germline-derived CDR1 and CDR2 are LGHNA and YNFKEQ. The CDR3 covers 15 residues. Trimming removed 2 bases from V and 0 bases from J, with 10 bases in between. The CDR3 region is CASSQPGNLNTEAFF. The CDR3 region has the DNA TGTGCCAGCAGCCAACCGGGAAACCTGAACACTGAAGCTTTCTTT.

The V gene is TRBV25-1, the J gene TRBJ1-1, with no clear D. CDR1 is MGHDK, CDR2 SYGVNS, per germline. The CDR3 is made up of 15 amino acids. V was pared by 3 bases and J by 4 bases, with 15 bases between. CDR3 DNA sequence: TGTGCCAGCAGTGATTGGAGCCTGGGAGGCACTGAAGCTTTCTTT. It encodes CASSDWSLGGTEAFF. The whole variable domain, filled in from reference TRBV25-1 and TRBJ1-1, reads EADIYQTPRYLVIGTGKKITLECSQTMGHDKMYWYQQDPGMELHLIHYSYGVNSTEKGDLSSESTVSRIRTEHFPLTLESARPSHTSQYLCASSDWSLGGTEAFFGQGTRLTVV.

The rearrangement uses TRBV7-8 and TRBJ2-7; D might be TRBD2 (5 bases). Germline values: CDR1 SGHVS, CDR2 FQNEAQ. The germline V and J ends were trimmed by 1 base and 1 base, with 8 bases remaining between them. CDR3 size: 14 residues. CDR3 nucleotides: TGTGCCAGCAGCTTAGAAACGGGATCCTACGAGCAGTACTTC. This gives the protein CASSLETGSYEQYF.

The chain combines TRBV29-1 with TRBJ2-1, with D possibly matching TRBD2 (6 bases). Looked up from germline, CDR1 is SQVTM and CDR2 is ANQGSEA. CDR3 length equals 13 residues. V lost 1 base and J lost 10, with 14 bases in between. The CDR3 here is CSVEGLGGREQFF. Written as DNA, the CDR3 is TGCAGCGTTGAAGGTCTCGGGGGTCGCGAGCAGTTCTTC.

The chain is built from TRBV23-1 and TRBJ2-7, with D hard to call. TRBV23-1 is sorted into the ORF group, with uncertain function. Trimming left V 2 bases short and J 5 bases short, with 10 bases between. The CDR3 extends over 13 amino acids. CDR3 DNA sequence: TGCGCCAGCAGTCAAACCGGAGAAGACGAGCAGTACTTC. Encoded protein: CASSQTGEDEQYF.

The chain combines TRBV4-1 with TRBJ1-4; the D gene is possibly TRBD1 (6 bases). CDR3 length: 15 amino acids. V was shortened by 4 bases and J by 4 bases, with 13 bases between the two germline ends. Germline lookup yields CDR1 MGHRA and CDR2 YSYEKL. Here the CDR3 DNA reads TGCGCCAGCAGCCGTGACAGGAGTCTTAATGAAAAACTGTTTTTT. This codes for CASSRDRSLNEKLFF.

V is TRBV19 and J is TRBJ1-1; the D gene is possibly TRBD1 (6 bases). The CDR3 spans 16 residues. CDR1 and CDR2 from the germline V gene are LNHDA and SQIVND (reference sequence). The germline V and J ends were trimmed by 4 bases and 1 base, with 16 bases remaining between them. The CDR3 reads CASSTPQGRWNTEAFF. The DNA of the CDR3 is TGTGCCAGTAGTACCCCACAGGGAAGGTGGAACACTGAAGCTTTCTTT.